A single sample is the source of the 15 T cell receptor beta chains below, sequenced in a study of blood T cell repertoires in COVID-19. Repertoires were generated with immunoSEQ multiplex PCR, while TCRdb's copy carries only in-frame clones and drops some. The sample carries about 330,000 clones, around 88% recorded once. Sample: peripheral blood. These receptors were taken from a woman between 45 and 60 years old with acute or convalescent COVID-19.

The rearrangement joins TRBV5-1 to TRBJ2-7; D perhaps matches TRBD2 (5 bases). This CDR3 has 13 amino acids. Germline V gene sequence: CDR1 SGHRS, CDR2 YFSETQ. V dropped 4 bases and J dropped 4 bases, with 12 bases sitting between them. The CDR3 loop reads CASSVGLNYEQYF. The CDR3 DNA is TGCGCCAGCAGCGTCGGACTCAATTACGAGCAGTACTTC. The variable domain in full, completed from reference TRBV5-1 and TRBJ2-7, reads KAGVTQTPRYLIKTRGQQVTLSCSPISGHRSVSWYQQTPGQGLQFLFEYFSETQRNKGNFPGRFSGRQFSNSRSEMNVSTLELGDSALYLCASSVGLNYEQYFGPGTRLTVT.

Comment on this clone: The junction does not match germline at one end; this may be a read error. This rearrangement joins TRBV7-9 to TRBJ2-7; 7 nucleotides line up with TRBD1. CDR1 is SEHNR, CDR2 FQNEAQ, per germline (reference sequence). The CDR3 spans 14 residues. CDR3 nucleotide sequence: TGTGCCAGCAGCCTCCGGGACAGCGTTAACCAAGCCCTGTTC. The encoded protein is CASSLRDSVNQALF.

The chain joins TRBV27 to TRBJ1-5; no firm D call. CDR1 MNHEY and CDR2 SMNVEV come from the germline V gene (reference sequence). The CDR3 has 14 residues. V lost 5 bases and J lost 4, with 12 bases in between. The CDR3 nucleotides are TGTGCCAGCAGTCGAGAGGGCCCTAATCAGCCCCAGCATTTT. This encodes CASSREGPNQPQHF.

The genes are TRBV2 and TRBJ2-1; D is perhaps TRBD1 (5 bases). There are 14 residues in the CDR3. The V end lost 6 bases, the J end lost 6 bases, and 15 bases lay between the germline ends. Germline CDR1 is SNHLY and CDR2 is FYNNEI. CDR3 coding DNA: TGTGCCAGCAGCCGACTCCAGGGAAGCAATGAGCAGTTCTTC. Its protein is CASSRLQGSNEQFF.

The CDR3 DNA is TGTGCCAGCAGTGAAGCGCCAGGGCTGGATGAGCAGTTCTTC. Translation gives CASSEAPGLDEQFF. The chain uses TRBV2 and TRBJ2-1; maybe TRBD1 (5 bases). V dropped 0 bases and J dropped 8 bases, with 11 bases sitting between them. CDR3 length: 14 amino acids. CDR1 and CDR2 from the germline V gene are SNHLY and FYNNEI.

The chain recombines TRBV19 with TRBJ2-2; 11 bases match TRBD2. Looked up from germline, CDR1 is LNHDA and CDR2 is SQIVND (reference sequence). This CDR3 region has 16 residues. The V and J ends lost 4 bases and 2 bases, in that order; junction bases with no gene match: 3. This chain's CDR3 is CASSNRLAGNTGELFF. The DNA for the CDR3 is TGTGCCAGTAGTAACCGACTAGCGGGAAACACCGGGGAGCTGTTTTTT.

The rearrangement links TRBV7-8 to TRBJ2-7; 7 positions match TRBD1. Unmatched junction bases numbered 8, after V lost 5 bases and J lost 7 bases. From germline, CDR1 is SGHVS and CDR2 FQNEAQ. This CDR3 has 13 amino acids. Here the CDR3 reads CASSRPPGGEQYF. CDR3 nucleotides: TGTGCCAGCAGCCGACCCCCAGGGGGAGAGCAGTACTTC. The full variable domain, with the rest looked up from reference TRBV7-8 and TRBJ2-7, is GAGVSQSPRYKVAKRGQDVALRCDPISGHVSLFWYQQALGQGPEFLTYFQNEAQLDKSGLPSDRFFAERPEGSVSTLKIQRTQQEDSAVYLCASSRPPGGEQYFGPGTRLTVT.

This rearrangement joins TRBV7-2 to TRBJ1-2; D ambiguous. The germline V gene has CDR1 SGHTA and CDR2 FQGNSA. V was clipped by 0 bases and J by 4 bases, with 15 bases between them. The CDR3 totals 16 residues. CDR3 DNA sequence: TGTGCCAGCAGCTTAGCGGGTACCGGGAAATTCTATGGCTACACCTTC. Translated: CASSLAGTGKFYGYTF.

The rearrangement links TRBV2 to TRBJ2-3, with 9 bases fitting TRBD2. The J segment lost 7 bases and the V segment lost 8 bases, leaving 13 bases of the junction unmatched. CDR1 is SNHLY and CDR2 is FYNNEI in the germline V gene. The CDR3 runs to 15 residues. The CDR3 DNA follows: TGTGCCAGCGGCTCTTCGCGGGAGGGCCCGAATACGCAGTATTTT. This codes for CASGSSREGPNTQYF.

The chain is built from TRBV11-3 and TRBJ2-3; D ambiguous. Trimming cost V 1 base and J 0 bases, with 11 bases left between them. This CDR3 is built from 16 residues. The germline V gene has CDR1 SGHNT and CDR2 YENEEA. Here the CDR3 reads CASSLGVYPSTDTQYF. The CDR3 DNA reads TGTGCCAGCAGCTTAGGTGTCTACCCTAGCACAGATACGCAGTATTTT. The full variable domain, with the rest looked up from reference TRBV11-3 and TRBJ2-3, is EAGVVQSPRYKIIEKKQPVAFWCNPISGHNTLYWYLQNLGQGPELLIRYENEEAVDDSQLPKDRFSAERLKGVDSTLKIQPAELGDSAVYLCASSLGVYPSTDTQYFGPGTRLTVL.

The chain has TRBV7-9 and TRBJ1-5; possible D gene TRBD1, 5 bases. With 1 base removed from V and 0 bases from J, the gap between germline ends came to 10 bases. Looked up from germline, CDR1 is SEHNR and CDR2 is FQNEAQ (reference sequence). The CDR3 covers 16 residues. Here the CDR3 reads CASSLGTGDSNQPQHF. As DNA, the CDR3 is TGTGCCAGCAGCTTAGGAACAGGAGATAGCAATCAGCCCCAGCATTTT.

The J gene is TRBJ2-1, the V gene TRBV28; TRBD1 is a possible D gene (7 bases). From germline, CDR1 is MDHEN and CDR2 SYDVKM. Trimming stripped 6 bases from V and 0 bases from J, with 15 bases between. This CDR3 is built from 16 residues. The CDR3 protein is CASSRAGQSSYNEQFF. CDR3 DNA sequence: TGTGCCAGCAGCCGGGCGGGACAGAGCTCCTACAATGAGCAGTTCTTC.

The chain couples TRBV5-1 to TRBJ1-6; D gene uncertain. Germline CDR1 is SGHRS and CDR2 is YFSETQ. V dropped 7 bases and J dropped 9 bases, with 20 bases sitting between them. CDR3 length: 15 amino acids. The CDR3 protein is CASRSNSVVGSPLHF. The CDR3 DNA sequence: TGCGCCAGCCGGAGCAATTCCGTTGTCGGTTCACCCCTCCACTTT.

V is TRBV2 and J is TRBJ2-7; 10 positions match TRBD1. V shed 5 bases, J shed 4 bases, and the junction held 5 bases outside the gene matches. The CDR3 consists of 14 residues. Germline V lookup: CDR1 SNHLY, CDR2 FYNNEI. The CDR3 loop is CASSYDRGLYEQYF. In DNA form, the CDR3 reads TGTGCCAGCAGTTATGACAGGGGGCTTTACGAGCAGTACTTC.

This chain links TRBV4-1 with TRBJ1-5, with 9 bases that match TRBD1. The CDR3 contains 15 residues. Germline assignment: CDR1 MGHRA and CDR2 YSYEKL. Trimming removed 1 base from V and 6 bases from J; junction bases left unmatched: 4. The CDR3 nucleotides are TGCGCCAGCAGCCAAGCTGACAGGGGGAGTCAGCCCCAGCATTTT. Its translation: CASSQADRGSQPQHF.